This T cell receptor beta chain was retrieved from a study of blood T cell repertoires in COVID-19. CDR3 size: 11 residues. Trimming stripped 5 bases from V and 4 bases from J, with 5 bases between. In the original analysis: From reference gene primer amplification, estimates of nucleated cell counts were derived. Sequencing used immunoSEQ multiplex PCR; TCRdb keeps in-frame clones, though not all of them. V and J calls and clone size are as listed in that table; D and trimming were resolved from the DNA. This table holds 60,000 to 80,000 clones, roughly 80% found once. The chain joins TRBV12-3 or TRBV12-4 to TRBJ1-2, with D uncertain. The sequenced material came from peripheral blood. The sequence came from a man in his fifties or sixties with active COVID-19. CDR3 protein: CASSLSYGYTF. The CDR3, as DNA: TGTGCCAGCAGTCTCTCCTATGGCTACACCTTC.